This T cell receptor (beta chain) comes out of a study of shared clonotypes between healthy human individuals. Study results and limitations: Depth of sequencing was expected to influence donor clonotype sharing. The sharing of about 5% of naive CD4 clonotypes was seen across several donors.

In the authors' workflow: Without quality scores, immunoSEQ junctional reads could not be filtered like full-length reads. Sequencing used immunoSEQ multiplex PCR; TCRdb keeps in-frame clones, though not all of them. From that table come the V and J calls and clone size; the DNA was used to work out D and trimming. The profile covers about 96,000 clones, with approximately 70% appearing a single time and roughly 50% taken by the ten largest. Points on this clone: The antigen remains undetermined.

CD45RO+ cells plus CCR7-negative CD45RA+ TemRA cells formed CD8 memory. Sequenced material: memory CD8+ T cells sorted from blood. As for subset: CD45RO+ cells pooled with CCR7-negative TemRA cells. The receptor's source is a man in his thirties or forties in good health.

CDR3 residues: CASSYWRVDNEQFF. The CDR3, as DNA: TGTGCCAGCAGTTACTGGAGGGTTGACAATGAGCAGTTCTTC. The chain uses TRBV6-6 and TRBJ2-1; tentative D call: TRBD2 (6 bases). This CDR3 region has 14 residues. Per the germline V gene, CDR1 is MNHNY and CDR2 is SVGAGI (reference sequence). V gave up 1 base and J gave up 5 bases, with 9 bases separating them.